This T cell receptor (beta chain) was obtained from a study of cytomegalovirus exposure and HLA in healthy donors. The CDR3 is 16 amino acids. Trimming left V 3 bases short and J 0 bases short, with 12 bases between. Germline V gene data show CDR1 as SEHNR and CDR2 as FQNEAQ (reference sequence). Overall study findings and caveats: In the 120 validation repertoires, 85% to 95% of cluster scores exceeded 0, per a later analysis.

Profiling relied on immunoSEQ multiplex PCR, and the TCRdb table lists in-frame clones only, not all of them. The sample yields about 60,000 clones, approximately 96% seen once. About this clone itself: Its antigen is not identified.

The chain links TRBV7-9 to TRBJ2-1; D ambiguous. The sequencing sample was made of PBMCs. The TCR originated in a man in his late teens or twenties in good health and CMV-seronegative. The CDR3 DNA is TGTGCCAGCAGCTTTAGTCGAACTTACTCCTACAATGAGCAGTTCTTC. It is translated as CASSFSRTYSYNEQFF.